Listed here are 32 T cell receptor beta chains from one sample, sequenced in a study of PD-1 blockade in classical Hodgkin lymphoma. Libraries were prepared by immunoSEQ multiplex PCR; TCRdb keeps only in-frame clonotypes and omits some of them. The repertoire holds fewer than 100,000 clones, roughly 92% seen once, with less than 3.5% in the top ten. Each patient relapsed following autologous stem cell transplantation, and prior brentuximab vedotin exposure differed. The source material was peripheral blood mononuclear cells (PBMCs), sampled at baseline. The receptors derive from a human donor with classical Hodgkin lymphoma.

This clone showed up just once. V and J are TRBV19 and TRBJ2-5; TRBD2 might be the D (6 bases). This CDR3 is 14 amino acids long. V lost 1 base to trimming and J lost 5 bases, with 11 bases between them. Germline CDR1 and CDR2: LNHDA and SQIVND (reference sequence). CDR3 sequence reads: CASSIGEAGETQYF. For the CDR3, the DNA is TGTGCCAGTAGTATAGGGGAGGCTGGGGAGACCCAGTACTTC.

This clone appeared a single time. The chain is built from TRBV5-1 and TRBJ1-2; D is possibly TRBD1 (6 bases). V gave up 4 bases and J gave up 4 bases, with 17 bases separating them. This CDR3 has 15 amino acids. Per the germline V gene, CDR1 is SGHRS and CDR2 is YFSETQ. The CDR3 sequence is CASSPTRGSLYGYTF. The CDR3 DNA follows: TGCGCCAGCAGCCCTACCAGGGGTAGCCTCTATGGCTACACCTTC.

The V and J genes are TRBV4-2 and TRBJ1-1; D is perhaps TRBD1 (6 bases). Germline V gene sequence: CDR1 LGHNA, CDR2 YNFKEQ. V lost 0 bases to trimming and J lost 8 bases, with 16 bases between them. This CDR3 contains 15 residues. The CDR3 coding sequence is TGTGCCAGCAGCCAAGATTCTGGACACACAGGGGAAGCTTTCTTT. This sequence encodes CASSQDSGHTGEAFF.

The chain combines TRBV5-1 with TRBJ1-5; 10 bases are shared with TRBD1. This CDR3 contains 15 residues. Unmatched junction bases numbered 7, after V lost 0 bases and J lost 10 bases. Germline CDR1 reads SGHRS; CDR2 reads YFSETQ. For the CDR3, the DNA is TGCGCCAGCAGCTTGGAGGGGGACAGGGGCCAACCCCAGCATTTT. Amino acids: CASSLEGDRGQPQHF.

Here the CDR3 reads CATKGTSGMGGRQYF. In nucleotides, the CDR3 is TGTGCCACCAAGGGGACTAGCGGGATGGGGGGCCGGCAGTACTTC. The V and J genes are TRBV10-3 and TRBJ2-7; TRBD2 matches at 13 bases. J was trimmed by 9 bases and V by 10 bases; bases with no gene match: 15. Germline-derived CDR1 and CDR2 are ENHRY and SYGVKD. This CDR3 is built from 15 residues.

The V and J genes are TRBV7-2 and TRBJ1-1, with 12 bases fitting TRBD1. Germline V gene sequence: CDR1 SGHTA, CDR2 FQGNSA. Germline trimming cut 10 bases from V and 11 bases from J; bases unmatched to any gene: 5. CDR3 length: 11 residues. The CDR3 DNA is TGTGCCACGGGACAGGGGGCGGTCGCTTTCTTT. Translation: CATGQGAVAFF.

This chain connects TRBV9 to TRBJ2-3; TRBD2 aligns across 11 bases. CDR1 SGDLS and CDR2 YYNGEE come from the germline V gene. There are 19 residues in the CDR3. V shed 2 bases, J shed 0 bases, and the junction held 11 bases outside the gene matches. The CDR3 DNA reads as TGTGCCAGCAGCGTTGGGGGGACTAGCGGAGCCTCTAGCACAGATACGCAGTATTTT. It encodes CASSVGGTSGASSTDTQYF.

There are a few counts of this clone. The CDR3 DNA reads as TGTGCCAGCAGTGAACGGAGACCGACTAATGAAAAACTGTTTTTT. It translates to CASSERRPTNEKLFF. The chain carries TRBV2 and TRBJ1-4; D is ambiguous. Germline lookup yields CDR1 SNHLY and CDR2 FYNNEI. V shed 2 bases and J shed 2 bases, with 9 bases lying between them. There are 15 residues in the CDR3.

This clone was seen a few times. The V call is TRBV6-5, the J call TRBJ2-7, with 12 positions matching TRBD1. The CDR3 spans 16 residues. Germline values: CDR1 MNHEY, CDR2 SVGAGI. V dropped 2 bases and J dropped 1; count of bases not matched to a gene: 3. DNA of the CDR3: TGTGCCAGCAGTTACGGGACAGGGGGCTGGTCCTACGAGCAGTACTTC. It yields the protein CASSYGTGGWSYEQYF.

This chain joins TRBV18 and TRBJ2-7; D may match TRBD1 or TRBD2 (5 bases each). The CDR3 covers 17 residues. Trimming cost V 2 bases and J 6 bases, with 23 bases left between them. Germline CDR1 is KGHSH and CDR2 is LQKENI. The CDR3 sequence: CASSPDSRDWVRGEQYF. CDR3 nucleotide sequence: TGTGCCAGCTCACCAGATAGCAGGGATTGGGTGAGGGGCGAGCAGTACTTC.

The rearrangement links TRBV18 to TRBJ1-1, with D tentatively TRBD1 (5 bases). Germline V gene sequence: CDR1 KGHSH, CDR2 LQKENI. The CDR3 contains 15 residues. Trimming shortened V by 3 bases and J by 1 base, and 12 bases separated the two germline ends. The CDR3: CASSPPGTGNTEAFF. The CDR3 nucleotides are TGTGCCAGCTCACCGCCCGGGACTGGGAACACTGAAGCTTTCTTT.

The V call is TRBV30, the J call TRBJ2-5; D is perhaps TRBD2 (6 bases). The ends were cut back, 1 base at V and 1 base at J, with 10 bases in the middle. Germline CDR1 is GTSNPN and CDR2 is SVGIG (reference sequence). The length of the CDR3 is 14 residues. The CDR3 nucleotides read TGTGCCTGGAGTGCCCTAGCGCTCCAAGAGACCCAGTACTTC. It encodes CAWSALALQETQYF.

The chain joins TRBV10-2 to TRBJ2-3; 10 positions agree with TRBD2. With V trimmed by 5 bases and J by 0 bases, 2 bases remained unmatched. Germline V gene data show CDR1 as WSHSY and CDR2 as SAAADI. This CDR3 is built from 15 residues. As DNA, the CDR3 is TGCGCCAGCAGTCAGACTAGCGGGAGCACAGATACGCAGTATTTT. Its translation is CASSQTSGSTDTQYF.

This clone was recorded once. The CDR3 loop is CASSSQPGDYEQYF. The DNA for the CDR3 is TGTGCCAGCTCTTCTCAACCCGGAGACTACGAGCAGTACTTC. The genes are TRBV18 and TRBJ2-7, with no clear D. The CDR3 is 14 residues long. V was pared by 6 bases and J by 3 bases, with 15 bases between. Germline-derived CDR1 and CDR2 are KGHSH and LQKENI.

The chain uses TRBV27 and TRBJ2-7; 9 nucleotides align to TRBD2. The CDR3 is 16 amino acids. The V segment lost 3 bases and the J segment 4 bases; nucleotides outside the gene matches: 10. Germline V CDR1 and CDR2: MNHEY, SMNVEV (reference sequence). The DNA of the CDR3 is TGTGCCAGCAGTTTTTTAGCGGGAGAGATAAAATACGAGCAGTACTTC. Residues: CASSFLAGEIKYEQYF.

This clone was seen just once. The V and J genes are TRBV11-2 and TRBJ2-2; unclear D gene. V was clipped by 0 bases and J by 16 bases, with 15 bases between them. CDR1 is SGHAT and CDR2 is FQNNGV in the germline V gene. This CDR3 comprises 13 residues. The DNA for the CDR3 is TGTGCCAGCAGCTTAGAGCGAAGCCCGGTTCGGTTTTTT. Translated: CASSLERSPVRFF.

This chain connects TRBV4-1 to TRBJ2-1; 9 nucleotides align to TRBD2. Germline V CDR1 and CDR2: MGHRA, YSYEKL. The CDR3 runs 16 residues. Trimming removed 4 bases from V and 1 base from J; junction bases left unmatched: 5. CDR3 sequence: CASSRLAGVSYNEQFF. The CDR3 region has the DNA TGCGCCAGCAGCCGATTAGCGGGAGTTTCCTACAATGAGCAGTTCTTC.

The chain recombines TRBV9 with TRBJ1-1; D is undetermined. From germline, CDR1 is SGDLS and CDR2 YYNGEE. V lost 2 bases and J lost 0, with 5 bases in between. This CDR3 has 13 residues. The CDR3 nucleotides are TGTGCCAGCAGCGTGTTGTTGAACACTGAAGCTTTCTTT. It yields the protein CASSVLLNTEAFF.

The chain carries TRBV5-1 and TRBJ1-2, with 9 bases fitting TRBD1. CDR1 and CDR2 (germline): SGHRS, YFSETQ. Unmatched junction bases numbered 2, after V lost 3 bases and J lost 2 bases. CDR3 length: 14 residues. This CDR3 is CASSSDRGNYGYTF. Written as DNA, the CDR3 is TGCGCCAGCAGCTCGGACAGGGGAAACTATGGCTACACCTTC.

The chain carries TRBV27 and TRBJ1-5, with TRBD1 matching 7 bases. The CDR3 is 14 amino acids. The germline V gene has CDR1 MNHEY and CDR2 SMNVEV (reference sequence). With V trimmed by 5 bases and J by 0 bases, 1 base remained unmatched. The CDR3 nucleotides are TGTGCCAGCAGTGGGACAGTTAGCAATCAGCCCCAGCATTTT. Amino acids: CASSGTVSNQPQHF.

This clone was recorded once. The V call is TRBV9, the J call TRBJ1-2; no definite D call. Trimming took 6 bases from V and 2 from J, leaving 11 bases between them. There are 13 residues in the CDR3. Germline assignment: CDR1 SGDLS and CDR2 YYNGEE. The CDR3 protein is CASTATGNYGYTF. The CDR3 DNA follows: TGTGCCAGCACAGCGACGGGGAACTATGGCTACACCTTC.

This chain connects TRBV11-1 to TRBJ2-1; D gene unclear. With 1 base removed from V and 9 bases from J, the gap between germline ends came to 4 bases. Germline lookup yields CDR1 SGHAT and CDR2 FQDESV (reference sequence). The CDR3 spans 11 residues. The CDR3: CASSLEGEQFF. For the CDR3, the DNA is TGTGCCAGCAGCTTAGAGGGTGAGCAGTTCTTC.

This chain links TRBV28 with TRBJ2-5, with 8 bases identical to TRBD2. J gave up 4 bases and V 5 bases, and 6 bases lay outside the gene matches. The CDR3 covers 14 residues. From germline, CDR1 is MDHEN and CDR2 SYDVKM. CDR3 protein: CASSRSGRAETQYF. As DNA, the CDR3 is TGTGCCAGCAGTCGAAGCGGGAGAGCAGAGACCCAGTACTTC.

The V gene is TRBV6-1, the J gene TRBJ2-5; TRBD2 matches 8 bases. Germline V gene sequence: CDR1 MNHNS, CDR2 SASEGT. V shed 4 bases, J shed 4 bases, and the junction held 5 bases outside the gene matches. CDR3 length: 14 amino acids. The CDR3 region is CASSAGLVRETQYF. The DNA for the CDR3 is TGTGCCAGCAGTGCGGGACTAGTGAGAGAGACCCAGTACTTC.

J is TRBJ1-3 and V is TRBV15; D uncertain. V lost 0 bases, J lost 7 bases, and 13 bases lay in between. The CDR3 has 15 residues. The V gene's germline CDR1 is LNHNV and CDR2 YYDKDF (reference sequence). CDR3 nucleotides: TGTGCCACCAGCAGAGAGGTGGAAGTGCGGAACACCATATATTTT. Translated, it gives CATSREVEVRNTIYF.

The rearrangement uses TRBV5-4 and TRBJ1-2; 8 bases fit TRBD1. Germline V gene data show CDR1 as SGHNT and CDR2 as YYREEE (reference sequence). The junction had 13 bases not matched to a gene; V was cut back by 3 bases and J by 3 bases. CDR3 length equals 17 residues. DNA of the CDR3: TGTGCCAGCAGCTATCCGGGACAGGCAACAAGATACTATGGCTACACCTTC. It specifies CASSYPGQATRYYGYTF.

The chain couples TRBV5-1 to TRBJ2-5; D is possibly TRBD2 (6 bases). The CDR3 loop spans 14 amino acids. The germline V gene has CDR1 SGHRS and CDR2 YFSETQ. The germline V and J ends were trimmed by 2 bases and 4 bases, with 12 bases remaining between them. The CDR3 region is CASSFDRAGETQYF. As DNA, the CDR3 is TGCGCCAGCAGCTTCGACCGAGCGGGAGAGACCCAGTACTTC.

The chain has TRBV19 and TRBJ1-5; the D is unclear. Looked up from germline, CDR1 is LNHDA and CDR2 is SQIVND (reference sequence). Trimming removed 8 bases from V and 2 bases from J, with 7 bases in between. This CDR3 is 12 amino acids long. CDR3 sequence: CASWVRNQPQHF. The DNA for the CDR3 is TGTGCCAGTTGGGTACGCAATCAGCCCCAGCATTTT.

This chain uses TRBV19 with TRBJ2-2, with D maybe TRBD2 (5 bases). The V end was cut by 1 base, the J end by 9 bases, with 24 bases between. Germline V lookup: CDR1 LNHDA, CDR2 SQIVND (reference sequence). This CDR3 has 18 amino acids. This CDR3 is CASSIVGPSFIASRELFF. The CDR3 DNA follows: TGTGCCAGTAGTATAGTTGGTCCTTCTTTCATAGCGTCCCGGGAGCTGTTTTTT.

This clone was seen a single time. This CDR3 is CASRLDRGETQYF. The CDR3 coding sequence is TGTGCCAGTAGACTCGACAGAGGGGAGACCCAGTACTTC. The chain employs TRBV19 and TRBJ2-5; D tentatively fits TRBD1 or TRBD2 (5 bases each). Germline V lookup: CDR1 LNHDA, CDR2 SQIVND (reference sequence). This CDR3 has 13 amino acids. V was clipped by 6 bases and J by 5 bases, with 13 bases between them. Variable domain in full (rest from reference TRBV19 and TRBJ2-5): DGGITQSPKYLFRKEGQNVTLSCEQNLNHDAMYWYRQDPGQGLRLIYYSQIVNDFQKGDIAEGYSVSREKKESFPLTVTSAQKNPTAFYLCASRLDRGETQYFGPGTRLLVL.

The chain is built from TRBV7-2 and TRBJ1-1, with unresolved D. Deletions cut 1 base from V and 0 bases from J, with 3 bases between. Germline V gives CDR1 SGHTA, CDR2 FQGNSA. The CDR3 loop spans 13 amino acids. CDR3 in DNA: TGTGCCAGCAGCTTAGACTTGAACACTGAAGCTTTCTTT. Translated: CASSLDLNTEAFF.

V usage is TRBV6-5 and J usage is TRBJ1-5, with D tentatively TRBD1 (5 bases). The CDR3 is made up of 14 amino acids. Germline CDR1 reads MNHEY; CDR2 reads SVGAGI. The V end was cut by 2 bases, the J end by 6 bases, with 11 bases between. DNA for the CDR3: TGTGCCAGCAGTTACGAGCAGGGAAGTCAGCCCCAGCATTTT. It specifies CASSYEQGSQPQHF.